This T cell receptor (beta chain) was obtained from a study of cytomegalovirus exposure and HLA in healthy donors. Both 60 Vbeta primers and 13 Jbeta primers went into the PCR. Libraries were prepared by immunoSEQ multiplex PCR; TCRdb keeps only in-frame clonotypes and omits some of them. The table lists a few hundred thousand clones, approximately 82% of them singletons. Germline loops: CDR1 SGHDN, CDR2 FVKESK. The germline V and J ends were trimmed by 0 bases and 10 bases, with 10 bases remaining between them. This CDR3 has 14 residues. The rearrangement uses TRBV14 and TRBJ1-6; no clear D gene. The sequenced sample was PBMCs. The origin of this receptor is a woman aged 40 to 50 in good health and CMV-seronegative. CDR3 residues: CASSQDMGRSPLHF. The CDR3 region has the DNA TGTGCCAGCAGCCAAGATATGGGGAGGTCACCCCTCCACTTT.